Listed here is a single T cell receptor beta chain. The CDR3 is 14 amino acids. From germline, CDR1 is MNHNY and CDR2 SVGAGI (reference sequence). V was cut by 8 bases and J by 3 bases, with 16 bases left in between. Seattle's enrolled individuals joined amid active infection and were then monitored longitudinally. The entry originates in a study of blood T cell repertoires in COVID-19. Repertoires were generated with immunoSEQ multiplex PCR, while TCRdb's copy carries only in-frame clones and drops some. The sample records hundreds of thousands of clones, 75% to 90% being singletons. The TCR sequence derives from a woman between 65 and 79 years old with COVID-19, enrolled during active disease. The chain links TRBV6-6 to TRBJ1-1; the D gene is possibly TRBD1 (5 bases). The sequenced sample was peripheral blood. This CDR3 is CASGRGGTDTEAFF. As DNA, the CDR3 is TGTGCCAGCGGCCGCGGGGGGACGGACACTGAAGCTTTCTTT.